This T cell receptor beta chain emerged from a study of T cell responses to AZD1222 COVID-19 vaccine. Study-wide results and limits: Among the donors, most were white British and more were female, and clonal diversity was possibly underestimated. The number of AZD1222 recipients seropositive at baseline was only five or six.

Germline V gives CDR1 MDHEN, CDR2 SYDVKM. The V end was cut by 6 bases, the J end by 6 bases, with 11 bases between. The CDR3 sequence is 13 residues long. Sequencing was performed with immunoSEQ multiplex PCR; in TCRdb, only in-frame clones are kept and a portion is missing. The table lists 45,000 to 60,000 clones, more than 70% of them singletons. Remarks on this clone: Antigen specificity is unknown.

The material was peripheral blood, obtained on day 0 of AZD1222 vaccination. The clonotype was recovered from an adult in good health. The chain combines TRBV28 with TRBJ2-2; D is unresolved. The CDR3 reads CASSSPGPGELFF. The DNA of the CDR3 is TGTGCCAGCAGCTCGCCCGGGCCCGGGGAGCTGTTTTTT.